This T cell receptor (beta chain) was retrieved from a study of technical replicates of blood from a handful of donors. Libraries were prepared by immunoSEQ multiplex PCR; TCRdb keeps only in-frame clonotypes and omits some of them. The sample carries nearly 70,000 clones, 91% recorded once. The J segment lost 4 bases and the V segment lost 0 bases, leaving 5 bases of the junction unmatched. The CDR3 is made up of 18 amino acids. Per the germline V gene, CDR1 is SGHRS and CDR2 is YFSETQ. The specimen sequenced was PBMCs. V and J are TRBV5-1 and TRBJ2-2, with TRBD2 matching over 14 bases. The source of this sequence is a human donor in good health. Some clones in this sample may be carry-over from other donors' samples. CDR3 nucleotide sequence: TGCGCCAGCAGCTTGGCTGGGACTAGCGGGAGAGGCACCGGGGAGCTGTTTTTT. This gives the protein CASSLAGTSGRGTGELFF. Looking up the rest from reference TRBV5-1 and TRBJ2-2 gives the full variable domain: KAGVTQTPRYLIKTRGQQVTLSCSPISGHRSVSWYQQTPGQGLQFLFEYFSETQRNKGNFPGRFSGRQFSNSRSEMNVSTLELGDSALYLCASSLAGTSGRGTGELFFGEGSRLTVL.